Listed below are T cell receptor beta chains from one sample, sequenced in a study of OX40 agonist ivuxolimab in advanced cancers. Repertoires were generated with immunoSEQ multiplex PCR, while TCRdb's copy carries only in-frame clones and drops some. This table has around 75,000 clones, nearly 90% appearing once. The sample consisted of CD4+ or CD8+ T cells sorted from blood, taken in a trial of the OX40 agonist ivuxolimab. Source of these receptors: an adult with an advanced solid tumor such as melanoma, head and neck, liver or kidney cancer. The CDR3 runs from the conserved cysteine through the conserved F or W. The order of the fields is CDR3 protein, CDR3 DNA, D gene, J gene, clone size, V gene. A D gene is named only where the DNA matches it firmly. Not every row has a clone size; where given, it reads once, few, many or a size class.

CDR3aa: CASSVERGEQFF; CDR3nt: TGTGCCAGCAGCGTTGAGCGGGGGGAGCAGTTCTTC; d_gene: TRBD2; j_gene: TRBJ2-1; abundance: .; v_gene: TRBV9
CDR3aa: CASSLATTYEQYF; CDR3nt: TGTGCCAGCAGCTTAGCGACTACCTACGAGCAGTACTTC; d_gene: .; j_gene: TRBJ2-7; abundance: once; v_gene: TRBV7-2
CDR3aa: CASSIGLAANNEQFF; CDR3nt: TGTGCCAGTAGTATAGGTCTAGCGGCCAACAATGAGCAGTTCTTC; d_gene: TRBD2; j_gene: TRBJ2-1; abundance: .; v_gene: TRBV19
CDR3aa: CSVLDRDMNTEAFF; CDR3nt: TGCAGCGTCTTGGACAGGGACATGAACACTGAAGCTTTCTTT; d_gene: TRBD1; j_gene: TRBJ1-1; abundance: .; v_gene: TRBV29-1
CDR3aa: CASSWTDLAGYSYEQYF; CDR3nt: TGTGCCAGCAGCTGGACCGACCTAGCGGGATACTCCTACGAGCAGTACTTC; d_gene: TRBD2; j_gene: TRBJ2-7; abundance: .; v_gene: TRBV5-5
CDR3aa: CASSPLEGRLGEAFF; CDR3nt: TGTGCCAGCTCACCCCTAGAGGGAAGACTGGGTGAAGCTTTCTTT; d_gene: .; j_gene: TRBJ1-1; abundance: .; v_gene: TRBV18
CDR3aa: CASSLEGGEQYF; CDR3nt: TGTGCCAGCAGCTTGGAAGGGGGCGAGCAGTACTTC; d_gene: .; j_gene: TRBJ2-7; abundance: .; v_gene: TRBV5-8
CDR3aa: CASRVGGNNEQFF; CDR3nt: TGTGCCAGCAGGGTTGGGGGTAACAATGAGCAGTTCTTC; d_gene: .; j_gene: TRBJ2-1; abundance: .; v_gene: TRBV13
CDR3aa: CASSPRQGLIDTQYF; CDR3nt: TGTGCCAGCAGTCCCCGCCAGGGGCTAATAGATACGCAGTATTTT; d_gene: .; j_gene: TRBJ2-3; abundance: .; v_gene: TRBV28
CDR3aa: CASSQTGVAYNEQFF; CDR3nt: TGTGCCAGCAGTCAAACAGGGGTCGCCTACAATGAGCAGTTCTTC; d_gene: TRBD1; j_gene: TRBJ2-1; abundance: .; v_gene: TRBV27
CDR3aa: CASSPIGQPPKTQYF; CDR3nt: TGTGCCAGTAGCCCTATAGGACAGCCCCCGAAGACCCAGTACTTC; d_gene: .; j_gene: TRBJ2-5; abundance: .; v_gene: TRBV19
CDR3aa: CASSPGRTGSMNTEAFF; CDR3nt: TGTGCCAGCTCACCGGGTCGAACAGGGTCTATGAACACTGAAGCTTTCTTT; d_gene: .; j_gene: TRBJ1-1; abundance: .; v_gene: TRBV18
CDR3aa: CASSLRVAGGPWEETQYF; CDR3nt: TGTGCCAGCAGCTTAAGGGTAGCGGGAGGGCCTTGGGAAGAGACCCAGTACTTC; d_gene: TRBD2; j_gene: TRBJ2-5; abundance: .; v_gene: TRBV7-6